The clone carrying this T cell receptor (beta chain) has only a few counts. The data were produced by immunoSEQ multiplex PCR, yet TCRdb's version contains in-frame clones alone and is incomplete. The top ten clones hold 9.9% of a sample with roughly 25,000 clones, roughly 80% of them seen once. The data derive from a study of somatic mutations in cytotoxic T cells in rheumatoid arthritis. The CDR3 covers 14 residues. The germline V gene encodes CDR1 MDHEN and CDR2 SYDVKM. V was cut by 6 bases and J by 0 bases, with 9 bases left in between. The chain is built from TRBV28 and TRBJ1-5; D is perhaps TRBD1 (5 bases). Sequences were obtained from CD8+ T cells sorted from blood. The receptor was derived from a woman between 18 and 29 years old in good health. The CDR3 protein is CASSYDSSNQPQHF. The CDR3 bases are TGTGCCAGCAGCTACGACAGTAGCAATCAGCCCCAGCATTTT.